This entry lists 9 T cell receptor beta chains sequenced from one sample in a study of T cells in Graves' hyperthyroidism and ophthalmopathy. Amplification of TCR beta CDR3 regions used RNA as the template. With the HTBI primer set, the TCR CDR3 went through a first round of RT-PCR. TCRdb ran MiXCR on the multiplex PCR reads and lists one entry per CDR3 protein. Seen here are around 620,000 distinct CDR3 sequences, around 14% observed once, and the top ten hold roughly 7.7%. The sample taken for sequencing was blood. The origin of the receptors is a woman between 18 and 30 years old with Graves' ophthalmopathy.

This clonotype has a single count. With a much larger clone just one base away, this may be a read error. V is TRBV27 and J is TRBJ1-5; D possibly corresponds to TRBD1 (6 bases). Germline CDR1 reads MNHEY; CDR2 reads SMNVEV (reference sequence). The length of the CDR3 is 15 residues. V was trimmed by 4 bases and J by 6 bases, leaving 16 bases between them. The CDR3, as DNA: TGTGCCAGCAGTTGGGCGGGGGCAGGTGGTCAGCCCCAGCATTTT. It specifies CASSWAGAGGQPQHF.

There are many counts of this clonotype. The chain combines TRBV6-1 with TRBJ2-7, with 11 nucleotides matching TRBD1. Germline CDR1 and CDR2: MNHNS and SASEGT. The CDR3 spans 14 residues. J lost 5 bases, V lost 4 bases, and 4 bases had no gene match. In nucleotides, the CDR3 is TGTGCCAGCAGTGGGACAGGGGGCAAGCACGAGCAGTACTTC. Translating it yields CASSGTGGKHEQYF.

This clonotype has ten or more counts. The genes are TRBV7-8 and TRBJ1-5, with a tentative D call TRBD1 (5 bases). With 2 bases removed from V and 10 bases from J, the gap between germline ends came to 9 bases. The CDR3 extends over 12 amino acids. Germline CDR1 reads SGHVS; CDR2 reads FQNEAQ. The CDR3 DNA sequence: TGTGCCAGCAGCTTACCCGGGGGACCCCAGCATTTT. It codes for CASSLPGGPQHF.

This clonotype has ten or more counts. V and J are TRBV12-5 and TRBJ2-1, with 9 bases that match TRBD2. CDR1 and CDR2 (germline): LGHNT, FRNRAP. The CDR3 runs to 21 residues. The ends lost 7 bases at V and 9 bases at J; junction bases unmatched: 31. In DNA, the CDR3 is TGTGCTAGTGCCCAATTTGGTAGATTCGGAGCGGGAGGTACATCTAGGGGTGAGCAGTTCTTC. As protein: CASAQFGRFGAGGTSRGEQFF. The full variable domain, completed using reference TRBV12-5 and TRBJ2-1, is DARVTQTPRHKVTEMGQEVTMRCQPILGHNTVFWYRQTMMQGLELLAYFRNRAPLDDSGMPKDRFSAEMPDATLATLKIQPSEPRDSAVYFCASAQFGRFGAGGTSRGEQFFGPGTRLTVL.

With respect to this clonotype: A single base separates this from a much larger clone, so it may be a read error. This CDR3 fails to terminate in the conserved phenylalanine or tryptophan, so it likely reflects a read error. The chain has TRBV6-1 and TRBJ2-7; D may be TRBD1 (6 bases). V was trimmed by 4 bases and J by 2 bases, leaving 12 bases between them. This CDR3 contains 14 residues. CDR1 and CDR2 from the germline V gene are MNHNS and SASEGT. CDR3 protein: CASSGARGAYEQYL. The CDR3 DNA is TGTGCCAGCAGTGGGGCCAGGGGTGCCTACGAGCAGTACCTC.

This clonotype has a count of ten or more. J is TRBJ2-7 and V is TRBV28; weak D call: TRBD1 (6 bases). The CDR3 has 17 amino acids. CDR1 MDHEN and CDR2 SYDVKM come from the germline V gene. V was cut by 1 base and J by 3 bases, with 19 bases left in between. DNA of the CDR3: TGTGCCAGCAGTTTATCTTCCACAGGGAAGTCTGGCTACGAGCAGTACTTC. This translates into CASSLSSTGKSGYEQYF.

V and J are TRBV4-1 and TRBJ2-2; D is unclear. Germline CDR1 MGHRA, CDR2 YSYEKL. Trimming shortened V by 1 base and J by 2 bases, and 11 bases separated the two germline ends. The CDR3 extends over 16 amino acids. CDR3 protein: CASSQVSWDNTGELFF. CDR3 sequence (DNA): TGCGCCAGCAGCCAAGTTTCATGGGATAACACCGGGGAGCTGTTTTTT.

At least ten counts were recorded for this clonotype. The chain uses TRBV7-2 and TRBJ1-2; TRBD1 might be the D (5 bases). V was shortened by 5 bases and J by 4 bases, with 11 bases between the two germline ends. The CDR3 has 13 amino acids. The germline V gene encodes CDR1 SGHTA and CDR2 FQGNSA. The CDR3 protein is CASSPGIFYGYTF. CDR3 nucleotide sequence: TGTGCCAGCAGCCCAGGGATTTTCTATGGCTACACCTTC.

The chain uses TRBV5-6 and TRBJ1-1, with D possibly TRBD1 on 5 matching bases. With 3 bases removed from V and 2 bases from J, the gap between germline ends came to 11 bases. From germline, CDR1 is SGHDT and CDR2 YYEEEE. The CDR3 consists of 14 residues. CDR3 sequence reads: CASSYGGGNTEAFF. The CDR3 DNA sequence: TGTGCCAGCAGCTACGGTGGGGGTAACACTGAAGCTTTCTTT.